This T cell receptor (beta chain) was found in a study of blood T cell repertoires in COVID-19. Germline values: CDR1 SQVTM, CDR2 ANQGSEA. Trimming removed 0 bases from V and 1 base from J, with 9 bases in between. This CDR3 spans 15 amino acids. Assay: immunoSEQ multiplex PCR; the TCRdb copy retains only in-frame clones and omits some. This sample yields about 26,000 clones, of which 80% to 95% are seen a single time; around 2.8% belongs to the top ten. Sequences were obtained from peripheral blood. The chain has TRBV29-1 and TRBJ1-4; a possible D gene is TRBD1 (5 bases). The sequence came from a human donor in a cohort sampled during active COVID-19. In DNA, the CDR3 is TGCAGCGTTGAAGACTCGGGGGAAACTAATGAAAAACTGTTTTTT. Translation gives CSVEDSGETNEKLFF.